This T cell receptor (beta chain) was captured in a study of cytomegalovirus exposure and HLA in healthy donors (TCRdb year 2017). Describing the broader study: In an earlier analysis of approximately 500 of the donors, 276 Gb of sequence data and 120 million or so unique TCR beta sequences from 150 million to 200 million T cells were reported. Around 300 gigabases of sequencing data and some 85 million unique TCR sequences were included in an early release covering around 650 HLA-typed donors. Of the roughly 390 genotyped donors, 75% to 85% were placed in the genetic ancestry cluster associated with self-reported Caucasian donors. The study was designed to test whether signatures of past pathogen exposure could be identified by cataloging public T cell receptors. Using immunosequencing, the study profiled T cell repertoires from about 610 subjects and related those repertoires to cytomegalovirus serostatus. Along with the 666-subject first cohort, a separate validation cohort of over 90 different subjects was used. To predict cytomegalovirus infection status, the study combined high-throughput TCR immunosequencing, statistical association of individual TCRs with disease status, and machine learning. In a later analysis, previously published TCR beta repertoires from hundreds of donors were re-analyzed and high-resolution HLA genotyping was added so that TCR occurrence patterns could be studied. In the later analysis, no new phenotypic data were used to find candidate immune exposures; instead, reliance was placed on TCR beta sequences and their occurrence across donors. An earlier analysis of around 580 of the donors used high-throughput TCR beta sequencing to judge whether each TCR beta V gene segment behaved as functional or pseudogenic. Donor age, sex, ethnicity and CMV serostatus were compiled together with the repertoire data. In a later genetic analysis, genome-wide SNP genotypes for about 60% of the 666 donors were used, and that subset was treated as a discovery cohort. Every repertoire in the discovery cohort had been generated on one and the same sequencing platform. HLA typing included class I and class II loci at four-digit resolution. Typing coverage varied by locus: roughly 620-630 donors for A, B, C, DRB1 and DQB1; about 520 for DQA1; approximately 570 for DPA1; approximately 490 for DPB1. Because of strong linkage in the cohort, four or five DR-DQ haplotypes were treated as single units for association and clustering. On average, roughly 240,000 unique TCR beta nucleotide sequences were sequenced per donor among some 420 genotyped donors of the cohort, with 15% to 20% of those sequences being non-productive. Beyond this particular receptor, the publication reports: Around 16 rarely observed V segments, including chromosome 9 orphons, were excluded from the earlier analysis of several hundred of the donors because counts were too low. The only immune exposure information available for the cohort was CMV serostatus. Some IMGT-functional V segments, including TRBV6-2 and TRBV6-3, could not be told apart with the 87-base-pair reads, so those segments were excluded. According to a later analysis, TCR association rates differed among HLA loci, with DRB1 alleles showing the most associated TCRs and HLA-C alleles showing the fewest. An earlier analysis of approximately 590 of the donors showed that most TCR beta V segments appeared in productive rearrangements either about 90% or about 30% of the time, which broadly matched IMGT annotations. Because some donors lacked HLA typing at each locus, the association tests relied only on the typed subset. The sequencing pipeline was judged likely to have produced a cluster of highly shared sequence variants as a technical artifact. A total of about 150 TCR beta chains were listed by the study as associated with cytomegalovirus. According to a later genetic analysis, donors in an Asian-associated ancestry cluster had fewer N-insertions in productive TCRs than the approximately 650-donor mean. Assigning TCR associations to individual alleles was difficult when HLA alleles, especially DR and DQ, strongly co-occurred. In a later analysis, several top co-occurrence clusters were reported to appear linked to parvovirus B19, influenza, CMV and Epstein-Barr virus. In a later analysis, around 17,000 TCR beta sequences were associated with specific HLA alleles at a false discovery rate of 0.05. The authors suggested that the approach could potentially be extended to other disease states and immunological phenotypes. The classifier was reported to diagnose cytomegalovirus status with high specificity and sensitivity in both the original and validation cohorts. The cohort was sequenced for TCR beta chains only, and without alpha or paired-chain data the features that could be detected were limited. A few of the identified cytomegalovirus-associated TCR beta chains were confirmed in vitro to be specific for cytomegalovirus antigens. An association between a missense DCLRE1C variant and V-gene and J-gene trimming of TCR beta chains was found in a later genetic analysis and replicated in an independent cohort. A further reported finding was that TCR beta sequences accurately predicted the HLA-A and HLA-B alleles for most subjects in the first cohort. Sequencing depth was assumed to be roughly uniform across donors in the presence/absence analyses, though that assumption may not hold. A later analysis found that HLA-associated TCR beta chains were more clonally expanded and had lower generation probabilities than equally common non-associated chains. Linkage disequilibrium might explain the correlated functional status among segregating V segments, but an unknown experimental factor could not be ruled out. While some public TCRs were present in many individuals, most TCR sequences turned up only very rarely across donors. Most CMV-associated TCR beta chains appeared to be HLA-restricted in a later analysis, and the HLA associations seemed to be driven largely by CMV exposure.

V is shortened by 5 bases, J by 8 bases, and the region joining them spans 6 bases. Per the germline V gene, SGHTA is the CDR1 and FQGTGA is the CDR2. The CDR3 starts with the cysteine, ends with the phenylalanine, and has 11 residues. Only the CDR3 part of the read is kept: 33 bases, read in frame from the first base. Libraries were built with the immunoSEQ multiplex PCR assay. The multiplex PCR relied on a mix of 60 forward primers for TCR Vbeta segments and 13 reverse primers for TCR Jbeta segments. A multiplex PCR assay on genomic DNA amplified the CDR3 region of rearranged TCR beta genes. On the Illumina HiSeq System, the amplified TCR beta libraries were sequenced as 87-base-pair reads. In the paper's pipeline: Across the 666 repertoires, a later analysis counted tens of millions of unique TCR beta chains, about 10 million of which were shared by at least two donors. Raw reads were error-corrected and collapsed into unique sequences by a nearest-neighbor algorithm in which closely related sequences were merged to remove PCR and sequencing errors. V, D and J gene segments were assigned by aligning CDR3 sequences to IMGT reference sequences. Each retained sequence needed at least a six-nucleotide match to both a V gene segment and a J gene segment. Rearrangements were classified as productive when the CDR3 lacked stop codons and remained in frame with V and J, and all other rearrangements were classified as non-productive. CDR3 was defined according to IMGT convention as the region running from the second conserved V-encoded cysteine to the conserved J-encoded phenylalanine. The earlier analysis of roughly 590 of the donors excluded any sequence lacking an unambiguous match to a single V gene segment. In an earlier analysis of some 590 of the donors, a V segment was called functional when productive rearrangements were above 56.7%, and segregating when the standard deviation between donors exceeded 5%. To diagnose cytomegalovirus status from the catalog of TCR beta chain sequences, a statistical classification framework was built. V and J gene assignment, in a later analysis, came from comparing TCR nucleotide sequences with IMGT/GENE-DB human TR gene sequences. A later analysis assigned CDR3 sequences and most-parsimonious VDJ recombination scenarios with the TCRdist pipeline. In a later analysis, each TCR beta chain was defined by its CDR3 amino acid sequence together with its V-gene family, and reads without a unique V-gene family were excluded. As a way to deal with suspected cross-contamination and a sequencing artifact, a later analysis dropped hundreds of nucleotide sequences that were highly shared and had low generation probability. In a later analysis, a clonal expansion index for each public chain was calculated from normalized within-repertoire ranks of inferred template counts. In a later analysis, generation probabilities were computed with a VDJ recombination model fitted to out-of-frame rearrangements, and the resulting probabilities were checked against IGoR. In a later analysis, hypergeometric tests were used to score TCR-TCR, TCR-HLA and TCR-CMV co-occurrence, with a repertoire-size bias correction applied to TCR pairs. False discovery rates were estimated in a later analysis by permuting HLA or CMV assignments 20 times. A later analysis grouped co-occurring TCRs with DBSCAN, adding TCRdist sequence similarity when clustering within HLA-allele-positive subsets. Repertoires with fewer than 30,000 or more than 120,000 public chains, plus five repertoires with anomalous nucleotide sharing, were excluded from co-occurrence clustering. TCRdb took over this immuneACCESS table, retaining in-frame rearrangements with V and J assigned. Such tables are incomplete; in checked studies, under half of the missing clones stem from an unresolved V gene, and the remainder is unexplained. The DNA was the basis for D and trimming; V, J and clone size are from that table. The sample records about 91,000 clones, about two thirds of which are singletons. The top ten constitute around 2% of the sample.

Details on this clone: Its cognate antigen has yet to be identified. Base quality data are lacking; no much larger clone is found one base away.

The cohort was made up of approximately 670 healthy bone marrow donors. At the time of sampling, every cohort member was nominally healthy, though immune exposures that went unrecorded were likely present. CMV serostatus was positive for about 270 and negative for about half of the roughly 700 cohort members, and was not recorded for this donor. Every donor gave a peripheral blood sample, and the peripheral blood mononuclear cells from that sample were used for TCR beta sequencing. Genomic DNA was extracted from the blood cell samples with the Qiagen DNeasy Blood Extraction Kit. Sequencing was done on a sample of PBMCs. The TCR sequence derives from a human donor in good health. The receptor chain draws on TRBV7-3 and TRBJ2-2; perhaps TRBD2 is the D gene, with 5 bases matching. This receptor has the CDR3 CASSPGGELFF. The sequence in DNA is TGTGCCAGCAGCCCGGGGGGGGAGCTGTTTTTT.